The next 20 T cell receptor beta chains were all read from a single sample in a study of blood T cell repertoires in COVID-19. The repertoire was sequenced with immunoSEQ multiplex PCR; TCRdb's copy has only in-frame clones and lacks some. Of 140,000 to 150,000 clones listed, around 84% are singletons. The specimen sequenced was peripheral blood. The source is a human donor in a cohort sampled during active COVID-19.

J is TRBJ1-2 and V is TRBV4-3; a possible D gene is TRBD1 (6 bases). CDR1 and CDR2 from the germline V gene are LGHNA and YSLEER. With 4 bases removed from V and 0 bases from J, the gap between germline ends came to 9 bases. The CDR3 runs to 14 residues. The CDR3 DNA reads TGCGCCAGCAGCCCCGACAGGACTAACTATGGCTACACCTTC. It encodes CASSPDRTNYGYTF.

The V gene is TRBV4-2, the J gene TRBJ1-6; D remains ambiguous. The germline V and J ends were trimmed by 4 bases and 8 bases, with 15 bases remaining between them. Germline V gene lookup returns CDR1 LGHNA and CDR2 YNFKEQ. This CDR3 spans 15 amino acids. CDR3 amino acids: CASSPAQTSYSPLHF. CDR3 DNA sequence: TGTGCCAGCAGCCCCGCTCAAACATCTTATTCACCCCTCCACTTT.

CDR3: CAWRRGDRENSPLHF. CDR3 coding DNA: TGTGCCTGGAGGCGGGGGGACCGTGAAAATTCACCCCTCCACTTT. The rearrangement uses TRBV30 and TRBJ1-6, with D possibly being TRBD1 (5 bases). Germline V gene sequence: CDR1 GTSNPN, CDR2 SVGIG (reference sequence). V lost 3 bases, J lost 7 bases, and 16 bases lay in between. The CDR3 sequence is 15 residues long.

The V call is TRBV14, the J call TRBJ1-2; maybe TRBD1 (6 bases). The CDR3 totals 16 residues. V shed 0 bases and J shed 8 bases, with 19 bases lying between them. Germline V gives CDR1 SGHDN, CDR2 FVKESK. This CDR3 reads CASSQEIYAGVGGYTF. The CDR3 bases are TGTGCCAGCAGCCAAGAGATTTACGCAGGGGTCGGAGGCTACACCTTC.

CDR3 loop: CSVPWGTSPRDTQYF. The CDR3 DNA is TGCAGCGTCCCCTGGGGGACTAGCCCCCGGGATACGCAGTATTTT. V usage is TRBV29-1 and J usage is TRBJ2-3; 9 positions match TRBD2. Trimming cost V 6 bases and J 6 bases; bases outside gene matches: 13. This CDR3 is 15 amino acids long. Germline V gives CDR1 SQVTM, CDR2 ANQGSEA.

This rearrangement joins TRBV28 to TRBJ2-1; TRBD1 agrees at 7 bases. The V and J ends lost 3 bases and 1 base, in that order; junction bases with no gene match: 12. Germline CDR1 MDHEN, CDR2 SYDVKM. The CDR3 totals 18 residues. In DNA form, the CDR3 reads TGTGCCAGCAGTTTGCCTTGGGACAGTCGTCTATCCTACAATGAGCAGTTCTTC. It translates to CASSLPWDSRLSYNEQFF.

This clone appeared once. The chain uses TRBV27 and TRBJ2-1; 7 positions agree with TRBD1. This CDR3 is 18 amino acids long. The trim removed 5 bases at V and 7 bases at J, leaving 20 bases unmatched. Germline V gene data show CDR1 as MNHEY and CDR2 as SMNVEV (reference sequence). CDR3 amino acids: CASSRLLDLRDRDNEQFF. In DNA form, the CDR3 reads TGTGCCAGCAGTCGCTTATTAGACTTGAGAGACAGGGATAATGAGCAGTTCTTC.

This clone was observed a handful of times. The V call is TRBV6-6, the J call TRBJ1-2, with 9 bases lining up with TRBD1. The trim removed 0 bases at V and 8 bases at J, leaving 10 bases unmatched. CDR1 and CDR2 (germline): MNHNY, SVGAGI (reference sequence). The CDR3 is made up of 16 amino acids. The CDR3 spells CASSYSEGTGSPGYTF. CDR3 DNA sequence: TGTGCCAGCAGTTACTCAGAGGGGACAGGGTCTCCGGGCTACACCTTC.

This clone has a single count. The chain recombines TRBV4-1 with TRBJ2-2; TRBD1 might be the D (6 bases). V was shortened by 6 bases and J by 0 bases, with 11 bases between the two germline ends. CDR3 length: 15 residues. CDR1 is MGHRA and CDR2 is YSYEKL in the germline V gene. CDR3: CASRHRDANTGELFF. The CDR3 DNA reads as TGCGCCAGCAGGCACAGGGACGCGAACACCGGGGAGCTGTTTTTT.

The rearrangement joins TRBV29-1 to TRBJ1-1, with 7 bases aligning to TRBD1. The CDR3 covers 13 residues. In germline, CDR1 is SQVTM, CDR2 ANQGSEA. Trimming at V came to 2 bases and at J to 1 base, leaving 1 base not matched to a gene. The DNA of the CDR3 is TGCAGCGTTGAAAGGGACAGGAACACTGAAGCTTTCTTT. It specifies CSVERDRNTEAFF.

The CDR3 DNA reads as TGTGCCAGCAGTGGTCAACAGGGGGGCCGATACAATGAGCAGTTCTTC. It is translated as CASSGQQGGRYNEQFF. This rearrangement joins TRBV2 to TRBJ2-1, with 8 bases lining up with TRBD1. The CDR3 is 16 amino acids. Germline V gene sequence: CDR1 SNHLY, CDR2 FYNNEI. J lost 4 bases, V lost 4 bases, and 9 bases had no gene match.

The V and J genes are TRBV24-1 and TRBJ2-1, with D uncertain. The ends were cut back, 6 bases at V and 6 bases at J, with 8 bases in the middle. The germline gives CDR1 KGHDR, CDR2 SFDVKD. The CDR3 contains 12 residues. In DNA form, the CDR3 reads TGTGCCACCAGTACTATACCCAATGAGCAGTTCTTC. This codes for CATSTIPNEQFF.

This clone has a count of ten or more. CDR3 DNA sequence: TGTGCCAGCTCACGAGACAGGGACGTGAACACTGAAGCTTTCTTT. It yields the protein CASSRDRDVNTEAFF. The chain uses TRBV18 and TRBJ1-1, with 7 bases identical to TRBD1. This CDR3 region has 15 residues. Germline V lookup: CDR1 KGHSH, CDR2 LQKENI. The trim removed 4 bases at V and 0 bases at J, leaving 5 bases unmatched. Full variable domain (rest looked up from reference TRBV18 and TRBJ1-1): NAGVMQNPRHLVRRRGQEARLRCSPMKGHSHVYWYRQLPEEGLKFMVYLQKENIIDESGMPKERFSAEFPKEGPSILRIQQVVRGDSAAYFCASSRDRDVNTEAFFGQGTRLTVV.

As concerns this clone: Sequence at one end of the junction differs from germline and may be a read error. J is TRBJ1-1 and V is TRBV7-2; TRBD1 agrees at 10 bases. Germline CDR1 SGHTA, CDR2 FQGNSA. This CDR3 is 13 amino acids long. The CDR3 protein is CASSSGTGAKDIF. The CDR3 region has the DNA TGTGCCAGCAGCTCTGGGACAGGGGCGAAGGATATCTTT.

V is TRBV19 and J is TRBJ2-1; 9 positions match TRBD1. The CDR3 extends over 14 amino acids. CDR1 is LNHDA, CDR2 SQIVND, per germline (reference sequence). J was trimmed by 3 bases and V by 7 bases; bases with no gene match: 4. Written as DNA, the CDR3 is TGTGCCAGTAAAAGGGACAGGGACTACAATGAGCAGTTCTTC. Translated, it gives CASKRDRDYNEQFF.

The gene calls are TRBV9 and TRBJ1-1; D ambiguous. The germline CDR1 and CDR2 sequences are SGDLS and YYNGEE. The CDR3 runs to 13 residues. Deletions cut 3 bases from V and 2 bases from J, with 8 bases between. This CDR3 is CASSAPPNTEAFF. The CDR3 DNA sequence: TGTGCCAGCAGCGCCCCTCCCAACACTGAAGCTTTCTTT.

V and J are TRBV24-1 and TRBJ1-4; perhaps TRBD1 as D (5 bases). CDR3 length: 15 amino acids. Germline assignment: CDR1 KGHDR and CDR2 SFDVKD. V dropped 1 base and J dropped 8 bases, with 13 bases sitting between them. The CDR3 DNA reads TGTGCCACCAGTGATTTAGTAAGGGGAAGGGAAAAACTGTTTTTT. Its protein is CATSDLVRGREKLFF.

This rearrangement joins TRBV7-3 to TRBJ2-1; TRBD1 is a possible D gene (6 bases). The CDR3 runs to 17 residues. The germline V gene encodes CDR1 SGHTA and CDR2 FQGTGA. V was cut by 0 bases and J by 7 bases, with 19 bases left in between. CDR3 amino acids: CASSLTLQGMGRNEQFF. The CDR3 bases are TGTGCCAGCAGCTTAACGTTGCAGGGGATGGGAAGGAATGAGCAGTTCTTC.

CDR3 amino acids: CASSQEEASGNEQFF. Written as DNA, the CDR3 is TGTGCCAGCAGCCAAGAGGAGGCTAGCGGGAATGAGCAGTTCTTC. The gene calls are TRBV3-1 (or the pseudogene TRBV3-2) and TRBJ2-1, with 8 bases lining up with TRBD2. The CDR3 spans 15 residues. Losses at the gene ends were 0 bases for V and 7 bases for J; bases not matched to a gene: 5. Germline CDR1 reads LGHDT; CDR2 reads YNNKEL (reference sequence).

The chain has TRBV30 and TRBJ1-1; a weak D match, TRBD1 (5 bases). From germline, CDR1 is GTSNPN and CDR2 SVGIG (reference sequence). This CDR3 spans 15 amino acids. Trimming took off 0 bases at V and 4 bases at J, with 15 bases between the two ends. CDR3 in amino acids: CAWSVLGGFATEAFF. CDR3 DNA sequence: TGTGCCTGGAGTGTACTTGGGGGGTTCGCCACTGAAGCTTTCTTT.